Listed here are 23 T cell receptor beta chains from one sample, sequenced in a study of technical replicates of blood from a handful of donors. The data were produced by immunoSEQ multiplex PCR, yet TCRdb's version contains in-frame clones alone and is incomplete. Of roughly 72,000 clones listed, about 96% are singletons. Sequencing used T cells isolated from PBMCs. Receptors were obtained from a human donor in good health.

The chain joins TRBV5-1 to TRBJ2-2; TRBD1 agrees at 8 bases. The CDR3 has 17 residues. The germline CDR1 and CDR2 sequences are SGHRS and YFSETQ. Trimming took 5 bases from V and 2 from J; bases not matched to a gene: 11. The DNA for the CDR3 is TGCGCCAGCAGTTTGTCTATTGGACAGGGTAACACCGGGGAGCTGTTTTTT. This translates into CASSLSIGQGNTGELFF.

J is TRBJ2-3 and V is TRBV7-3; 10 bases fit TRBD1. From germline, CDR1 is SGHTA and CDR2 FQGTGA. V was clipped by 2 bases and J by 3 bases; unmatched bases: 2. The length of the CDR3 is 15 residues. In DNA, the CDR3 is TGTGCCAGCAGCTTAGACAGGGGGCGAACAGATACGCAGTATTTT. Its protein is CASSLDRGRTDTQYF.

The J gene is TRBJ2-1, the V gene TRBV13; D gene uncertain. This CDR3 is built from 12 residues. Germline V lookup: CDR1 PRHDT, CDR2 FYEKMQ (reference sequence). V lost 10 bases and J 1 base, leaving 8 bases between the germline ends. The CDR3 DNA follows: TGTGCCACGAGTGGTTCCTACAATGAGCAGTTCTTC. Translating gives CATSGSYNEQFF.

This clone was recorded only once. J is TRBJ1-1 and V is TRBV7-6; maybe TRBD1 (5 bases). The CDR3 loop spans 13 amino acids. V lost 6 bases to trimming and J lost 4 bases, with 12 bases between them. Germline CDR1 is SGHVS and CDR2 is FNYEAQ. DNA for the CDR3: TGTGCCAGCAGGGGGGGTTACGGCACTGAAGCTTTCTTT. Translated: CASRGGYGTEAFF. Variable domain in full (rest from reference TRBV7-6 and TRBJ1-1): GAGVSQSPRYKVTKRGQDVALRCDPISGHVSLYWYRQALGQGPEFLTYFNYEAQQDKSGLPNDRFSAERPEGSISTLTIQRTEQRDSAMYRCASRGGYGTEAFFGQGTRLTVV.

The rearrangement links TRBV18 to TRBJ1-1, with D possibly being TRBD1 (5 bases). The V gene's germline CDR1 is KGHSH and CDR2 LQKENI. The CDR3 runs to 13 residues. V dropped 5 bases and J dropped 1 base, with 8 bases sitting between them. The CDR3 sequence: CASSTTGNTEAFF. As DNA, the CDR3 is TGTGCCAGCTCAACTACAGGGAACACTGAAGCTTTCTTT.

The gene calls are TRBV11-2 and TRBJ2-7; TRBD2 matches 8 bases. V dropped 8 bases and J dropped 6; count of bases not matched to a gene: 12. Germline V gene lookup returns CDR1 SGHAT and CDR2 FQNNGV. The CDR3 contains 14 residues. CDR3 nucleotide sequence: TGTGCCAGCCTAAGCGGCAGCGGGAGAGGCGAGCAGTACTTC. Protein sequence: CASLSGSGRGEQYF.

The chain recombines TRBV27 with TRBJ2-7; 7 nucleotides line up with TRBD1. The CDR3 extends over 14 amino acids. V gave up 6 bases and J gave up 3 bases; unmatched junction bases: 8. CDR1 MNHEY and CDR2 SMNVEV come from the germline V gene (reference sequence). DNA for the CDR3: TGTGCCAGCAGCGTAGACAGGGACGGCTACGAGCAGTACTTC. Amino acid sequence: CASSVDRDGYEQYF.

The DNA of the CDR3 is TGTGCCTGGGGCAAAGAACAGCCCCAGCATTTT. It yields the protein CAWGKEQPQHF. The chain joins TRBV30 to TRBJ1-5; D is undetermined. The CDR3 runs 11 residues. The germline gives CDR1 GTSNPN, CDR2 SVGIG (reference sequence). The V end was cut by 5 bases, the J end by 7 bases, with 9 bases between. The entire variable domain, with the rest obtained from reference TRBV30 and TRBJ1-5, is as follows: SQTIHQWPATLVQPVGSPLSLECTVEGTSNPNLYWYRQAAGRGLQLLFYSVGIGQISSEVPQNLSASRPQDRQFILSSKKLLLSDSGFYLCAWGKEQPQHFGDGTRLSIL.

V and J are TRBV29-1 and TRBJ1-1; D ambiguous. The germline V and J ends were trimmed by 4 bases and 6 bases, with 6 bases remaining between them. Germline CDR1 and CDR2: SQVTM and ANQGSEA. This CDR3 is built from 10 residues. DNA for the CDR3: TGCAGCGTTGTTATCGCTGAAGCTTTCTTT. Residues: CSVVIAEAFF. The full variable domain, rest sourced from reference TRBV29-1 and TRBJ1-1, is SAVISQKPSRDICQRGTSLTIQCQVDSQVTMMFWYRQQPGQSLTLIATANQGSEATYESGFVIDKFPISRPNLTFSTLTVSNMSPEDSSIYLCSVVIAEAFFGQGTRLTVV.

This chain uses TRBV9 with TRBJ2-7, with 9 bases aligning to TRBD2. CDR3 length: 15 residues. V trimming: 0 bases; J trimming: 3 bases; junction bases outside the gene matches: 4. Germline V gene sequence: CDR1 SGDLS, CDR2 YYNGEE. This CDR3 is CASSVDASGDYEQYF. DNA for the CDR3: TGTGCCAGCAGCGTAGACGCTAGCGGGGACTACGAGCAGTACTTC. Combining the CDR3 with reference TRBV9 and TRBJ2-7 gives the whole variable domain DSGVTQTPKHLITATGQRVTLRCSPRSGDLSVYWYQQSLDQGLQFLIQYYNGEERAKGNILERFSAQQFPDLHSELNLSSLELGDSALYFCASSVDASGDYEQYFGPGTRLTVT.

CDR3 nucleotides: TGTGCCAGCAGCGTCGGAGCGGGAGACACTGAGCAGTTCTTC. Protein sequence: CASSVGAGDTEQFF. This chain joins TRBV9 and TRBJ2-1, with 8 bases fitting TRBD2. This CDR3 has 14 residues. J lost 9 bases, V lost 2 bases, and 7 bases had no gene match. The germline V gene has CDR1 SGDLS and CDR2 YYNGEE.

The rearrangement joins TRBV19 to TRBJ2-3, with 9 bases identical to TRBD2. V was pared by 7 bases and J by 5 bases, with 7 bases of the junction left unmatched. CDR3 length: 14 amino acids. CDR1 and CDR2 from the germline V gene are LNHDA and SQIVND (reference sequence). CDR3 sequence reads: CASNVGAGGDTQYF. The CDR3, as DNA: TGTGCCAGTAATGTGGGAGCGGGAGGAGATACGCAGTATTTT.

This sequence joins TRBV18 and TRBJ1-1; 7 nucleotides align to TRBD1. This CDR3 has 12 amino acids. CDR1 and CDR2 from the germline V gene are KGHSH and LQKENI. The trim removed 5 bases at V and 10 bases at J, leaving 7 bases unmatched. Here the CDR3 reads CASSDRVARAFF. In DNA, the CDR3 is TGTGCCAGCTCAGACAGGGTTGCTCGAGCTTTCTTT.

V and J are TRBV29-1 and TRBJ2-7, with 13 nucleotides matching TRBD2. The germline V gene encodes CDR1 SQVTM and CDR2 ANQGSEA. V shed 6 bases, J shed 0 bases, and the junction held 8 bases outside the gene matches. The CDR3 has 16 amino acids. CDR3 sequence: CSVILAGGPSSYEQYF. The CDR3, as DNA: TGCAGCGTCATACTAGCGGGAGGGCCTAGCTCCTACGAGCAGTACTTC.

The rearrangement joins TRBV6-5 to TRBJ2-7; 12 bases align to TRBD2. V dropped 4 bases and J dropped 2; count of bases not matched to a gene: 6. Germline CDR1 is MNHEY and CDR2 is SVGAGI. This CDR3 is built from 16 residues. CDR3: CASSLRTSGATYEQYF. In DNA, the CDR3 is TGTGCCAGCAGTTTGAGGACTAGCGGGGCAACCTACGAGCAGTACTTC.

This sequence joins TRBV6-5 and TRBJ1-1; D not certain. The CDR3 covers 11 residues. Trimming cost V 10 bases and J 1 base, with 7 bases left between them. CDR1 is MNHEY, CDR2 SVGAGI, per germline. CDR3 sequence (DNA): TGTGCCACCTACGAGAACACTGAAGCTTTCTTT. Protein sequence: CATYENTEAFF.

The CDR3 spells CASSWGQGNQPQHF. DNA for the CDR3: TGTGCCAGCAGTTGGGGACAGGGGAATCAGCCCCAGCATTTT. V usage is TRBV5-5 and J usage is TRBJ1-5; 10 bases fit TRBD1. The germline gives CDR1 SGHKS, CDR2 YYEKEE (reference sequence). V gave up 5 bases and J gave up 4 bases; unmatched junction bases: 3. The CDR3 spans 14 residues. The whole variable domain, remainder taken from reference TRBV5-5 and TRBJ1-5, is DAGVTQSPTHLIKTRGQQVTLRCSPISGHKSVSWYQQVLGQGPQFIFQYYEKEERGRGNFPDRFSARQFPNYSSELNVNALLLGDSALYLCASSWGQGNQPQHFGDGTRLSIL.

The V and J genes are TRBV7-9 and TRBJ2-1; a weak D match, TRBD2 (6 bases). CDR1 SEHNR and CDR2 FQNEAQ come from the germline V gene (reference sequence). CDR3 length equals 17 residues. Trimming removed 3 bases from V and 8 bases from J, with 23 bases in between. The CDR3 loop reads CASSLWGLGTADYEQFF. The CDR3 nucleotides are TGTGCCAGCAGCTTGTGGGGCCTAGGGACTGCTGACTATGAGCAGTTCTTC. Full variable domain (missing parts from reference TRBV7-9 and TRBJ2-1): DTGVSQNPRHKITKRGQNVTFRCDPISEHNRLYWYRQTLGQGPEFLTYFQNEAQLEKSRLLSDRFSAERPKGSFSTLEIQRTEQGDSAMYLCASSLWGLGTADYEQFFGPGTRLTVL.

The chain employs TRBV5-1 and TRBJ2-3, with D tentatively TRBD2 (6 bases). Germline CDR1 reads SGHRS; CDR2 reads YFSETQ. The CDR3 has 14 amino acids. Trimming removed 2 bases at V and 2 bases at J, with 9 bases between. CDR3 sequence: CASSFTGDTDTQYF. The CDR3 DNA is TGCGCCAGCAGCTTTACGGGAGACACAGATACGCAGTATTTT.

The V gene is TRBV6-5, the J gene TRBJ1-2; a possible D gene is TRBD1 (6 bases). V shed 5 bases and J shed 5 bases, with 9 bases lying between them. CDR1 and CDR2 (germline): MNHEY, SVGAGI. The CDR3 covers 12 residues. DNA for the CDR3: TGTGCCAGCAGTCCCAGGGGATATGGCTACACCTTC. Its protein is CASSPRGYGYTF.

The chain combines TRBV2 with TRBJ2-1, with D tentatively TRBD2 (6 bases). V lost 9 bases, J lost 0 bases, and 12 bases lay in between. The CDR3 consists of 14 residues. The germline V gene encodes CDR1 SNHLY and CDR2 FYNNEI. The CDR3 DNA reads as TGTGCCAGGGACTACACGAGCTCCTACAATGAGCAGTTCTTC. It encodes CARDYTSSYNEQFF.

The chain links TRBV7-2 to TRBJ2-3, with a possible D match to TRBD2 (6 bases). Germline assignment: CDR1 SGHTA and CDR2 FQGNSA. This CDR3 spans 13 amino acids. Deletions cut 6 bases from V and 4 bases from J, with 11 bases between. The CDR3 DNA reads TGTGCCAGCAGACCTGGAGGGGCAGATACGCAGTATTTT. Encoded protein: CASRPGGADTQYF.

J is TRBJ2-1 and V is TRBV29-1; D unresolved. The germline CDR1 and CDR2 sequences are SQVTM and ANQGSEA. The CDR3 runs to 11 residues. V was trimmed by 7 bases and J by 2 bases, leaving 6 bases between them. The DNA for the CDR3 is TGCAGCGGCGCTCCCTACAATGAGCAGTTCTTC. It translates to CSGAPYNEQFF.